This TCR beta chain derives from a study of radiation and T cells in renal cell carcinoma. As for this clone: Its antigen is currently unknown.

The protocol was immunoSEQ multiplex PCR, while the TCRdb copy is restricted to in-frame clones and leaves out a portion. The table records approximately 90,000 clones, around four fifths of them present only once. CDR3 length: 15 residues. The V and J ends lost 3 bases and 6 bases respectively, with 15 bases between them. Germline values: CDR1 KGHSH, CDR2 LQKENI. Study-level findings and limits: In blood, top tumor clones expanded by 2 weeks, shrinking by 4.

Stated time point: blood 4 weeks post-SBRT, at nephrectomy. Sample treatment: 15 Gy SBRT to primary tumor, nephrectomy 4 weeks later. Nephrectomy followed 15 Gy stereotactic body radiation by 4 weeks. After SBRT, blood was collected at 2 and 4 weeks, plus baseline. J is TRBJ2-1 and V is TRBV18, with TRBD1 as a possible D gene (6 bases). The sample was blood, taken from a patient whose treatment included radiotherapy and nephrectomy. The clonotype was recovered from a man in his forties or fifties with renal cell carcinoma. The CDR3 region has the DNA TGTGCCAGCTCACCCGGGACACGAACATCCAATGAGCAGTTCTTC. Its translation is CASSPGTRTSNEQFF.